This T cell receptor beta chain was retrieved from a study of T-cell memory formation after mild COVID-19. Findings and limits, study-wide: Of the contracting clones, CD4+ ones lay mainly in CM and EM, and CD8+ ones in EMRA. Contracting clones from day 15 to 85 showed balanced CD4/CD8; later expanders favored CD4+.

The ends were cut back, 0 bases at V and 2 bases at J, with 10 bases in the middle. Germline assignment: CDR1 SGHRS and CDR2 YFSETQ. This CDR3 has 15 residues. About this clonotype: Its matching antigen is unknown.

TCRdb ran MiXCR on the 5' RACE reads and lists one entry per CDR3 protein. This table has 300,000 to 400,000 distinct CDR3 sequences, 10% to 15% appearing once. This sequence joins TRBV5-1 and TRBJ2-3; TRBD1 is a possible D gene (5 bases). Source material: PBMCs or a T cell subset sorted from them (not recorded which). The receptor's source is a man aged 18 to 30 who had mild COVID-19 (a few samples of this study predate the infection). Cell type and time point are not known. The DNA for the CDR3 is TGCGCCAGCAGCTTGGTTCAGGGAACCACAGATACGCAGTATTTT. Its protein product is CASSLVQGTTDTQYF.